This T cell receptor beta chain derives from a study of beta chain features in type 1 diabetes. Study information: Examination spanned 90 million to 140 million sorted cells from all samples. Study-wide results and limits: When VDJ junctions were examined, type 1 diabetes patients showed fewer insertions and more deletions. Cells carrying high TCR expression could end up over-represented when cDNA is sequenced.

Expressed TCRB transcripts were sequenced because the isolated RNA had all been reverse transcribed beforehand. The data were produced by immunoSEQ multiplex PCR, yet TCRdb's version contains in-frame clones alone and is incomplete. The sample holds hundreds of thousands of clones; roughly 15% are singletons and the top ten take roughly 0.024%. This clone turned up a few times. Its antigen is unidentified. Trimming pared 1 base from V and 3 bases from J, leaving 4 bases between. The CDR3 has 13 amino acids. The germline gives CDR1 SEHNR, CDR2 FQNEAQ (reference sequence). The V gene is TRBV7-9, the J gene TRBJ1-5; no definite D call. The sample taken for sequencing was naive CD4+ T cells from blood. This clonotype was sampled from a middle-aged woman in good health. The CDR3, as DNA: TGTGCCAGCAGCTTAGAGCTCAATCAGCCCCAGCATTTT. This gives the protein CASSLELNQPQHF.